This TCR beta chain was sequenced for a study of Ad26.COV2.S vaccination and SARS-CoV-2 variants. This clone was recorded only once. Assay used: immunoSEQ multiplex PCR; TCRdb lists only in-frame clones, some missing. The sample lists 300,000 to 400,000 clones, 90% to 95% occurring once. The germline CDR1 and CDR2 sequences are SGHNT and YYREEE (reference sequence). V was cut by 0 bases and J by 0 bases, with 10 bases left in between. The CDR3 length is 15 residues. The receptor comes from a human donor who had recovered from COVID-19. This sequence joins TRBV5-4 and TRBJ2-7; D gene ambiguous. The sample was peripheral blood, taken after recovery from COVID-19. CDR3 coding DNA: TGTGCCAGCAGCTTGGAACCGATTAACTCCTACGAGCAGTACTTC. Its protein product is CASSLEPINSYEQYF.